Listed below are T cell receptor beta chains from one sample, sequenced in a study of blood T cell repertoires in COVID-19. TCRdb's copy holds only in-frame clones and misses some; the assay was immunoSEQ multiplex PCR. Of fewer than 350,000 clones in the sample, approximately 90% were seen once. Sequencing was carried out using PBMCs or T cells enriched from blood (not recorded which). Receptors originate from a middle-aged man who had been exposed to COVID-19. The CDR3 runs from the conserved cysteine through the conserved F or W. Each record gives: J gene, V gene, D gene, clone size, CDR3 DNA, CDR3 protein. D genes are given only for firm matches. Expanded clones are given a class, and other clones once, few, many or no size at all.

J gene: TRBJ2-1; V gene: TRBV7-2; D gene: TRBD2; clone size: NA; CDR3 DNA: TGTGCCAGCAGCTTAGATAGCGGGAGGGCCGGAGAGCAGTTCTTC; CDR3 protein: CASSLDSGRAGEQFF
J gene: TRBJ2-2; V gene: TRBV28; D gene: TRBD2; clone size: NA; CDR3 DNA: TGTGCCAGCACAAATCGGACTAGCGGAGTCACCGGGGAGCTGTTTTTT; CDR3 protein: CASTNRTSGVTGELFF
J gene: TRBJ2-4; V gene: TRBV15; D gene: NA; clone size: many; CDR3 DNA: TGTGCCACCAGCAGAGATATAACGGGGACACCGGGCCCCAAAAACATTCAGTACTTC; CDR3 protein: CATSRDITGTPGPKNIQYF
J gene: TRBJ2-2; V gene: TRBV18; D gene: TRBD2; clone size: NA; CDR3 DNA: TGTGCCAGCTCACCACCGAGCCTAGCGGGAGGGCAAACCGGGGAGCTGTTTTTT; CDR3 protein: CASSPPSLAGGQTGELFF
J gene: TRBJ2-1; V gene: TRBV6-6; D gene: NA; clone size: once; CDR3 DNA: TGTGCCAGCAGTCCCCCAGACAATGAGCAGTTCTTC; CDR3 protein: CASSPPDNEQFF
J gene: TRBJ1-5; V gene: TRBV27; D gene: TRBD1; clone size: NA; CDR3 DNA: TGTGCCAGCAGTTTACGCGGGACAGGGTTAGGATCGGGGAATCAGCCCCAGCATTTT; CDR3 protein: CASSLRGTGLGSGNQPQHF
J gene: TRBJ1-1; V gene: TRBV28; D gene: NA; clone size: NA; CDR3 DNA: TGTGCCAGCAGTTTCTCGGGGAACACTGAAGCTTTCTTT; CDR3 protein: CASSFSGNTEAFF
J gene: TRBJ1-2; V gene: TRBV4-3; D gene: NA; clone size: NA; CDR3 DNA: TGCGCCAGCAGCCAAGACAGGTCTAACTATGGCTACACCTTC; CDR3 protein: CASSQDRSNYGYTF
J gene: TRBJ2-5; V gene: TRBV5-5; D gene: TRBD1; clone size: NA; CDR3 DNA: TGTGCCAGCAGCTCGACAGGGGGCGAGGAGACCCAGTACTTC; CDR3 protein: CASSSTGGEETQYF
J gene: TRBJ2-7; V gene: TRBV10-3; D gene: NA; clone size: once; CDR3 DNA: TGTGCCTCCCGCCAGGGGTCCGAGGAGCAGTACTTC; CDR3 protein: CASRQGSEEQYF
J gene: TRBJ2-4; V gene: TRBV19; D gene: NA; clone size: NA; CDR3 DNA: TGTGCCAGTAGTATAAGTCTAGTCTGGAACATTCAGTACTTC; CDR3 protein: CASSISLVWNIQYF
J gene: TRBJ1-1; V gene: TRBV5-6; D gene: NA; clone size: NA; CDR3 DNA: TGTGCCAGCAGCTTGAGAGGGATCACTGAAGCTTTCTTT; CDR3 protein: CASSLRGITEAFF
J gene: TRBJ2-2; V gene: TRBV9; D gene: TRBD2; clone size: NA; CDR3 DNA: TGTGCCAGCAGCGTCTTTCGGGCTAGCGGGAGCCTGAACACCGGGGAGCTGTTTTTT; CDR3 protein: CASSVFRASGSLNTGELFF
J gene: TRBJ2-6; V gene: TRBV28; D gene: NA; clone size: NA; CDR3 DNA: TGTGCCAGCAGTGTGATACAGGGCCCCAATTTTTCTGGGGCCAACGTCCTGACTTTC; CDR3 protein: CASSVIQGPNFSGANVLTF
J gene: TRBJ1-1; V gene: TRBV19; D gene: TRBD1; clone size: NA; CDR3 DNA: TGTGCCAGTAGTCGTACAGGGGTTCAGGGCACTGAAGCTTTCTTT; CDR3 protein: CASSRTGVQGTEAFF
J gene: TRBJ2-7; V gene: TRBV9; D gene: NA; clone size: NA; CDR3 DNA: TGTGCCAGCAGCTCCCGCCTGGAGGGGGCCTACTACGAGCAGTACTTC; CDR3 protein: CASSSRLEGAYYEQYF
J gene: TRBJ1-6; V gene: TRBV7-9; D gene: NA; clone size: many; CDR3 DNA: TGTGCCAGCAGCGAATCCGGACAGTCTGATTACACCTATAATTCACCCCTCCACTTT; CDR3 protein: CASSESGQSDYTYNSPLHF
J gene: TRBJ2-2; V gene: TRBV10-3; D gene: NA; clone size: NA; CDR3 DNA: TGTGCCATCGGAAACAGGGGGGAGCTGTTTTTT; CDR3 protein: CAIGNRGELFF
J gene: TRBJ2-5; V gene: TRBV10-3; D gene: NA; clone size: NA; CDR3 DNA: TGTGCCATCAGTGAGTTAGAAGAGACCCAGTACTTC; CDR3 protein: CAISELEETQYF
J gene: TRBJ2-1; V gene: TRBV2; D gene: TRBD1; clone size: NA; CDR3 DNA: TGTGCCAGCCTCGGGGACAGGGGTTCGAATGAGCAGTTCTTC; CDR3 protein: CASLGDRGSNEQFF
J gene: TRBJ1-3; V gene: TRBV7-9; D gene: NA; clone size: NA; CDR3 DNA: TGTGCCAGCAGCTCGGACAGTCCTATTGGAAACACCATATATTTT; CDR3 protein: CASSSDSPIGNTIYF
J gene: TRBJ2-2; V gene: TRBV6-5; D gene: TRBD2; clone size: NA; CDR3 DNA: TGTGCCAGCGGGATGGAACTAGCGACCGGGGAGCTGTTTTTT; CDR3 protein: CASGMELATGELFF